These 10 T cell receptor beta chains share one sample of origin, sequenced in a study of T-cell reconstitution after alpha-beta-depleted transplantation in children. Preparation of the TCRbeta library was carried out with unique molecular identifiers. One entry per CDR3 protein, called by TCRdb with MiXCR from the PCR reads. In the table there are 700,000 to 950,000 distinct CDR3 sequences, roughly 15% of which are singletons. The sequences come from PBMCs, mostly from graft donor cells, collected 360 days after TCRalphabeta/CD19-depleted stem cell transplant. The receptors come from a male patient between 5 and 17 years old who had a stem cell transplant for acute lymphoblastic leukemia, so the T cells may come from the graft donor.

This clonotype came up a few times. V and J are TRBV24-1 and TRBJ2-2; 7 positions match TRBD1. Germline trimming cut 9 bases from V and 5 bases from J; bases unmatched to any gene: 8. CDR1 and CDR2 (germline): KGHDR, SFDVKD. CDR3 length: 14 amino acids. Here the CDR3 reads CATEGQFGTGELFF. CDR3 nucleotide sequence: TGTGCCACCGAGGGACAGTTTGGTACCGGGGAGCTGTTTTTT.

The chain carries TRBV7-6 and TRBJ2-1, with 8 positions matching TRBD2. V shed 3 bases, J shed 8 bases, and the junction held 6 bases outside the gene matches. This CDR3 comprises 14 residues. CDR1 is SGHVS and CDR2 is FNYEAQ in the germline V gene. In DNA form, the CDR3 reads TGTGCCAGCAGCTTGGGACTAGAGGCGGATGAGCAGTTCTTC. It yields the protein CASSLGLEADEQFF. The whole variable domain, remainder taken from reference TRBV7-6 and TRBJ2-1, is GAGVSQSPRYKVTKRGQDVALRCDPISGHVSLYWYRQALGQGPEFLTYFNYEAQQDKSGLPNDRFSAERPEGSISTLTIQRTEQRDSAMYRCASSLGLEADEQFFGPGTRLTVL.

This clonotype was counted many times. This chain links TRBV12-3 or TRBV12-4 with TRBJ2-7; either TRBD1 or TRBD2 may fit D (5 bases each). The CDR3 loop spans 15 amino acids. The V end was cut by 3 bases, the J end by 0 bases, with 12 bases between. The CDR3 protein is CASSFWGPSSYEQYF. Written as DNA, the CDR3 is TGTGCCAGCAGTTTTTGGGGACCAAGCTCCTACGAGCAGTACTTC.

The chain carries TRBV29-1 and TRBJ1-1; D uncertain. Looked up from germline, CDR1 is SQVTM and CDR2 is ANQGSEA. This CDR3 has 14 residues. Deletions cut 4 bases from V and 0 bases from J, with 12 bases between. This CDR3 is CSVGAAGMNTEAFF. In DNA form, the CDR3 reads TGCAGCGTTGGGGCGGCAGGCATGAACACTGAAGCTTTCTTT.

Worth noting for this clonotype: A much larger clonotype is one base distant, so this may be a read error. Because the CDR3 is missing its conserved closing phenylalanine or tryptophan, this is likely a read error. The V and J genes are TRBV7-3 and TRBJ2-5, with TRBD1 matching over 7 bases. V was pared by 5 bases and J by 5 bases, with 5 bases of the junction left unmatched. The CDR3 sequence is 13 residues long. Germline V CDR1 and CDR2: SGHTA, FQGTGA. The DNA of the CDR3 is TGTGCCAGCAGCCCGACAGGGTGGGAGACCCAGTACTCC. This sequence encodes CASSPTGWETQYS.

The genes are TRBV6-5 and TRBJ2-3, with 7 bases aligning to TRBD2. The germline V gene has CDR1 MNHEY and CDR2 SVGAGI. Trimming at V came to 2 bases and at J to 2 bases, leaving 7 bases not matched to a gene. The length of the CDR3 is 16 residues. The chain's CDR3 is CASSYRIAGLTDTQYF. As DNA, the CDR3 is TGTGCCAGCAGTTACCGGATAGCGGGTCTCACAGATACGCAGTATTTT.

CDR3 in amino acids: CASSRGPTDTQYF. The CDR3 DNA is TGTGCCAGCAGCCGTGGACCGACAGATACGCAGTATTTT. The chain combines TRBV7-6 with TRBJ2-3; no reliable D call. This CDR3 contains 13 residues. Germline V gene lookup returns CDR1 SGHVS and CDR2 FNYEAQ. With 5 bases removed from V and 3 bases from J, the gap between germline ends came to 9 bases.

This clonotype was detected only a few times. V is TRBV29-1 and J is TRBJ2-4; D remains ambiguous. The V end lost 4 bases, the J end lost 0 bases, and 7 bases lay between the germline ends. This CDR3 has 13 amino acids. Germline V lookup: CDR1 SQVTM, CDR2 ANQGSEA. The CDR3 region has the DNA TGCAGCGTTGTTCCGGGAGCCAAAAACATTCAGTACTTC. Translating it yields CSVVPGAKNIQYF. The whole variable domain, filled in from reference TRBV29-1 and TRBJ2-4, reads SAVISQKPSRDICQRGTSLTIQCQVDSQVTMMFWYRQQPGQSLTLIATANQGSEATYESGFVIDKFPISRPNLTFSTLTVSNMSPEDSSIYLCSVVPGAKNIQYFGAGTRLSVL.

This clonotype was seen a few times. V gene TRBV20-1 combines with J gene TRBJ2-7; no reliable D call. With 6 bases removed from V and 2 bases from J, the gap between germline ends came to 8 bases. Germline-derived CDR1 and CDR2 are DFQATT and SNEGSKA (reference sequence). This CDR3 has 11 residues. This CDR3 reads CSAPLAYEQYF. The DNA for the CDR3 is TGCAGTGCCCCCTTGGCCTACGAGCAGTACTTC.

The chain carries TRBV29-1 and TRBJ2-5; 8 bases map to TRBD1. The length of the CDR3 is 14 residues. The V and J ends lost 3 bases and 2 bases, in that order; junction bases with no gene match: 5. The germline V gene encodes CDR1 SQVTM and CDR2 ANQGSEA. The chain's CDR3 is CSVDEGQEQETQYF. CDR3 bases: TGCAGCGTTGATGAGGGACAGGAGCAAGAGACCCAGTACTTC.